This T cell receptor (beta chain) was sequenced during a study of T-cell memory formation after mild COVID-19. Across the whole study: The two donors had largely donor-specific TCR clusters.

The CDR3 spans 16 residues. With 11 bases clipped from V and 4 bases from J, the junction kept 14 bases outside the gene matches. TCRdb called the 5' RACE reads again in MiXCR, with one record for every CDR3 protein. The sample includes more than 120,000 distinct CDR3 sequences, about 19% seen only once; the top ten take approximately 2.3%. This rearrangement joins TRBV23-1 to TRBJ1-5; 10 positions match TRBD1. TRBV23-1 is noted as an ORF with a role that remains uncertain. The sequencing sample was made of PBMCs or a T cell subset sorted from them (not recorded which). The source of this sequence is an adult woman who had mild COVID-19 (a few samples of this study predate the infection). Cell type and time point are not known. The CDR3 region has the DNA TGCGCCTCCCCCCGGGACAGGGGTGGGGAGAATCAGCCCCAGCATTTT. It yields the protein CASPRDRGGENQPQHF.